Listed here are 9 T cell receptor beta chains from one sample, sequenced in a study of cytomegalovirus exposure and HLA in healthy donors. PCR was performed using 60 Vbeta and 13 Jbeta primers. TCRdb's table, derived via immunoSEQ multiplex PCR, lists solely in-frame clones and lacks some. The profile covers 100,000 to 150,000 clones, with over 70% appearing a single time and more than 3% taken by the ten largest. Sequencing was carried out using PBMCs. These receptors originate from a woman aged 45-65 years in good health and CMV-seronegative.

This rearrangement joins TRBV28 to TRBJ1-1; 7 bases are a match to TRBD1. CDR3 length: 14 residues. V lost 6 bases, J lost 7 bases, and 11 bases stayed unmatched. CDR1 MDHEN and CDR2 SYDVKM come from the germline V gene. The CDR3 bases are TGTGCCAGCAGCCCGACAGGGAATGACAGTGAAGCTTTCTTT. Protein product: CASSPTGNDSEAFF.

The chain carries TRBV5-1 and TRBJ1-1; tentatively, D is TRBD1 (5 bases). V was clipped by 0 bases and J by 11 bases, with 17 bases between them. This CDR3 is 14 amino acids long. CDR1 and CDR2 (germline): SGHRS, YFSETQ. CDR3 in amino acids: CASSLEPSGSSAFF. The DNA for the CDR3 is TGCGCCAGCAGCTTGGAGCCCTCAGGGTCGTCGGCTTTCTTT.

The chain recombines TRBV10-3 with TRBJ2-7; maybe TRBD2 (6 bases). V lost 2 bases and J 2 bases, leaving 16 bases between the germline ends. Per germline, CDR1 ENHRY and CDR2 SYGVKD. CDR3 length: 16 residues. The CDR3 protein is CAISETGHGGTYEQYF. The CDR3 DNA is TGTGCCATCAGTGAGACCGGCCACGGCGGGACCTACGAGCAGTACTTC.

The gene calls are TRBV28 and TRBJ1-4; possible D gene TRBD1, 6 bases. Germline CDR1 MDHEN, CDR2 SYDVKM. The CDR3 covers 16 residues. Between the trimmed V and J ends, which lost 1 base and 0 bases, there was a span of 9 bases. CDR3 sequence: CASSLSTGPTNEKLFF. CDR3 DNA: TGTGCCAGCAGTTTATCGACAGGCCCAACTAATGAAAAACTGTTTTTT.

The chain recombines TRBV7-2 with TRBJ2-7; unclear D gene. Trimming took off 5 bases at V and 0 bases at J, with 20 bases between the two ends. Germline CDR1 SGHTA, CDR2 FQGNSA. The CDR3 loop spans 17 amino acids. DNA for the CDR3: TGTGCCAGCAGCGTGAAACTTGGCGGCCTGAGCTCCTACGAGCAGTACTTC. Its protein is CASSVKLGGLSSYEQYF.

The rearrangement links TRBV2 to TRBJ2-3; 11 bases map to TRBD2. The trim removed 8 bases at V and 5 bases at J, leaving 9 bases unmatched. The CDR3 is made up of 15 amino acids. Germline V lookup: CDR1 SNHLY, CDR2 FYNNEI. The CDR3 loop reads CASGLTSGIGDTQYF. DNA of the CDR3: TGTGCCAGCGGATTGACTAGCGGGATTGGAGATACGCAGTATTTT.

The rearrangement links TRBV28 to TRBJ1-2; tentative D call: TRBD1 (5 bases). Germline V gives CDR1 MDHEN, CDR2 SYDVKM. With 5 bases removed from V and 2 bases from J, the gap between germline ends came to 15 bases. The CDR3 has 15 residues. In DNA, the CDR3 is TGTGCCAGCAGTACCGTCAGGGCCCCGAACTATGGCTACACCTTC. Its translation is CASSTVRAPNYGYTF.

The chain recombines TRBV18 with TRBJ1-2; no clear D gene. V shed 4 bases and J shed 8 bases, with 14 bases lying between them. This CDR3 spans 13 amino acids. The germline V gene encodes CDR1 KGHSH and CDR2 LQKENI. The CDR3 spells CASSLDYQRGYTF. DNA of the CDR3: TGTGCCAGCTCACTGGATTATCAGAGGGGCTACACCTTC.

The rearrangement links TRBV2 to TRBJ2-1; D gene ambiguous. V was cut by 7 bases and J by 7 bases, with 5 bases left in between. The CDR3 length is 10 residues. The V gene's germline CDR1 is SNHLY and CDR2 FYNNEI. This CDR3 reads CASIHNEQFF. CDR3 nucleotides: TGTGCCAGCATCCATAATGAGCAGTTCTTC.